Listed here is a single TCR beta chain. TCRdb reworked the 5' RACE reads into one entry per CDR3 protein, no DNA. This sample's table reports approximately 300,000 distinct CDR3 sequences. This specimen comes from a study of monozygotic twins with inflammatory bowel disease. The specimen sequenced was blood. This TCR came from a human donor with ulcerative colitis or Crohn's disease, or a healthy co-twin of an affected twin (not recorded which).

CDR3 sequence reads: CASSLKVSSTDTQYF. The chain uses TRBV5-4 and TRBJ2-3. This CDR3 comprises 15 residues. Germline values: CDR1 SGHNT, CDR2 YYREEE (reference sequence).